The 8 T cell receptor beta chains presented below share a single source sample, sequenced in a study of T-cell reconstitution after alpha-beta-depleted transplantation in children. This sample's TCRbeta library carried unique molecular identifier barcodes. TCRdb reprocessed the PCR reads via MiXCR and lists one record per CDR3 protein. The table lists around 300,000 distinct CDR3 sequences, around 20% of them singletons. Sequenced material: PBMCs, mostly from graft donor cells, taken 180 days after TCRalphabeta/CD19-depleted stem cell transplant. These receptors came from a male patient aged 5 to 17 who had a stem cell transplant for acute lymphoblastic leukemia, so the T cells may come from the graft donor.

This chain joins TRBV27 and TRBJ2-5; D is undetermined. With 3 bases removed from V and 5 bases from J, the gap between germline ends came to 13 bases. This CDR3 has 14 residues. CDR1 and CDR2 from the germline V gene are MNHEY and SMNVEV (reference sequence). CDR3 amino acids: CASSLGYRVETQYF. The CDR3 coding sequence is TGTGCCAGCAGTTTGGGGTATAGAGTGGAGACCCAGTACTTC.

This chain connects TRBV7-6 to TRBJ2-7; 7 bases agree with TRBD2. The V gene's germline CDR1 is SGHVS and CDR2 FNYEAQ. J lost 6 bases, V lost 8 bases, and 10 bases had no gene match. The length of the CDR3 is 13 residues. CDR3 protein: CASGARAGLEQYF. The CDR3 DNA is TGTGCCAGCGGTGCGCGAGCGGGACTCGAGCAGTACTTC. Variable domain in full (rest from reference TRBV7-6 and TRBJ2-7): GAGVSQSPRYKVTKRGQDVALRCDPISGHVSLYWYRQALGQGPEFLTYFNYEAQQDKSGLPNDRFSAERPEGSISTLTIQRTEQRDSAMYRCASGARAGLEQYFGPGTRLTVT.

The gene calls are TRBV7-3 and TRBJ2-3, with D uncertain. Germline CDR1 and CDR2: SGHTA and FQGTGA. The CDR3 contains 15 residues. V lost 1 base and J 0 bases, leaving 8 bases between the germline ends. The CDR3: CASSLMQASTDTQYF. CDR3 in DNA: TGTGCCAGCAGCTTAATGCAGGCTAGCACAGATACGCAGTATTTT. The full variable domain, its missing parts supplied by reference TRBV7-3 and TRBJ2-3, is GAGVSQTPSNKVTEKGKYVELRCDPISGHTALYWYRQSLGQGPEFLIYFQGTGAADDSGLPNDRFFAVRPEGSVSTLKIQRTERGDSAVYLCASSLMQASTDTQYFGPGTRLTVL.

Comment on this clonotype: The junction departs from the called germline gene at one end, perhaps through a read error. The chain links TRBV20-1 to TRBJ2-4; 12 bases are a match to TRBD1. The CDR3 consists of 13 residues. Germline V gene lookup returns CDR1 DFQATT and CDR2 SNEGSKA (reference sequence). CDR3 sequence: CSASTGTGGPSPF. Here the CDR3 DNA reads TGCAGTGCTAGTACGGGGACAGGGGGCCCCTCACCGTTC.

This clonotype showed up just a few times. This rearrangement joins TRBV4-1 to TRBJ1-3; TRBD1 might be the D (5 bases). Germline V gives CDR1 MGHRA, CDR2 YSYEKL. The CDR3 extends over 15 amino acids. Between the trimmed V and J ends, which lost 1 base and 4 bases, there was a span of 11 bases. The CDR3 sequence: CASSQAKGAGNTIYF. The CDR3 coding sequence is TGCGCCAGCAGCCAAGCGAAAGGGGCGGGAAACACCATATATTTT.

The chain links TRBV20-1 to TRBJ1-2; TRBD1 agrees at 7 bases. In germline, CDR1 is DFQATT, CDR2 SNEGSKA (reference sequence). This CDR3 region has 16 residues. The CDR3 is CSYSKPGRQGPDGYTF. Here the CDR3 DNA reads TGCAGCTATAGTAAGCCCGGGAGACAGGGTCCTGATGGCTACACCTTC.

This sequence joins TRBV24-1 and TRBJ2-1, with D uncertain. CDR1 is KGHDR, CDR2 SFDVKD, per germline. Trimming took 5 bases from V and 4 from J, leaving 14 bases between them. The length of the CDR3 is 15 residues. CDR3 sequence (DNA): TGTGCCACCAGTGGGACCTCCGGCTCGTACAATGAGCAGTTCTTC. Translated, it gives CATSGTSGSYNEQFF.

The rearrangement uses TRBV4-1 and TRBJ2-5; 13 bases align to TRBD2. V gave up 0 bases and J gave up 4 bases; unmatched junction bases: 11. The CDR3 totals 19 residues. Per the germline V gene, CDR1 is MGHRA and CDR2 is YSYEKL. The CDR3 sequence: CASSQDRSGTSGKAETQYF. The CDR3 DNA reads as TGCGCCAGCAGCCAAGACCGTTCCGGGACTAGCGGGAAGGCAGAGACCCAGTACTTC.